Listed here is a single T cell receptor (beta chain). The table came from immunoSEQ multiplex PCR; TCRdb's copy has only in-frame clones and leaves some out. This sample has tens of thousands of clones; roughly 84% occur once, and the top ten carry roughly 9%. These data belong to a study of PD-L1 blockade in urothelial cancer. Study as a whole: At 3 weeks (second dose) and 6 weeks after starting treatment, blood was analyzed.

The CDR3 is 12 residues long. Per the germline V gene, CDR1 is GTSNPN and CDR2 is SVGIG (reference sequence). Trimming took 5 bases from V and 5 from J, leaving 12 bases between them. This sample's time point: pretreatment peripheral blood. Patients' cancers were locally advanced or metastatic urothelial carcinomas. Each patient supplied 1 to 8 pretreatment and on-treatment samples. V usage is TRBV30 and J usage is TRBJ1-2; no definite D call. The TCR sequence derives from a woman between 65 and 79 years old with urothelial cancer. The sample consisted of PBMCs, taken around atezolizumab (anti-PD-L1) treatment. Here the CDR3 reads CAWSPTRYGYTF. Written as DNA, the CDR3 is TGTGCCTGGTCCCCGACACGGTATGGCTACACCTTC.